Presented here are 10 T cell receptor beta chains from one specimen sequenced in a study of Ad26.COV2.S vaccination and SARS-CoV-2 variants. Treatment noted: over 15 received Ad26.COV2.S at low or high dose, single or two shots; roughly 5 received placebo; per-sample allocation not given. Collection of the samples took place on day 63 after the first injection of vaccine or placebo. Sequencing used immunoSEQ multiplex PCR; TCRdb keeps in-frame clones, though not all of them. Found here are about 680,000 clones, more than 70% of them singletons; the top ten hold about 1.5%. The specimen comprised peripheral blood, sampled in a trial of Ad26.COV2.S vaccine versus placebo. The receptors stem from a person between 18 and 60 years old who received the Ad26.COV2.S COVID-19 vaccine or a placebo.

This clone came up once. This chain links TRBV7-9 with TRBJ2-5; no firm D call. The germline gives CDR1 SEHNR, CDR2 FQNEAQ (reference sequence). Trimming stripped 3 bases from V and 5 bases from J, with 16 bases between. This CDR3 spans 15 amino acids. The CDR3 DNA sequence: TGTGCCAGCAGCTTTTCTTATGATGGGTGGGAGACCCAGTACTTC. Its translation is CASSFSYDGWETQYF.

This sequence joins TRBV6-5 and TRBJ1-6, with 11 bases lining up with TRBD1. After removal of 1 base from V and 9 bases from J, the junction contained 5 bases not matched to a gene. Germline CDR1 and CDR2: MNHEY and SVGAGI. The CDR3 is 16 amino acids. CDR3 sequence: CASSYFGQGAGSPLHF. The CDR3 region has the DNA TGTGCCAGCAGTTACTTCGGACAGGGGGCGGGTTCACCCCTCCACTTT.

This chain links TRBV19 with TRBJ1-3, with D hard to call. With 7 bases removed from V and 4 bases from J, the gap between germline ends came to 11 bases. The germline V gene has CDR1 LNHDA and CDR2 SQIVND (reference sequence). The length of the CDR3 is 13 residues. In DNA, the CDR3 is TGTGCCAGTAAGTCAGGCGCCGGAAACACCATATATTTT. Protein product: CASKSGAGNTIYF. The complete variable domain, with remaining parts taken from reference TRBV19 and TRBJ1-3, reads DGGITQSPKYLFRKEGQNVTLSCEQNLNHDAMYWYRQDPGQGLRLIYYSQIVNDFQKGDIAEGYSVSREKKESFPLTVTSAQKNPTAFYLCASKSGAGNTIYFGEGSWLTVV.

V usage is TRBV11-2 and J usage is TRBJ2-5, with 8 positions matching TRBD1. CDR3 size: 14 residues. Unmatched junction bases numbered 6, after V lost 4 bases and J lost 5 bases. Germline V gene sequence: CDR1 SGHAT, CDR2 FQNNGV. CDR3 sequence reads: CASSSRTGKETQYF. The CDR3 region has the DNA TGTGCCAGCAGCTCCCGGACAGGGAAGGAGACCCAGTACTTC.

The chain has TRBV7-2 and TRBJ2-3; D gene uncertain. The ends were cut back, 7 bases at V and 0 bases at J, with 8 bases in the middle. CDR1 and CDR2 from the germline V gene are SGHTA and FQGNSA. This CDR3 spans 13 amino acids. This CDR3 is CASTHRSTDTQYF. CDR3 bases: TGTGCCAGCACCCACCGGAGCACAGATACGCAGTATTTT. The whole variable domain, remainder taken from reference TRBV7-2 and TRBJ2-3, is GAGVSQSPSNKVTEKGKDVELRCDPISGHTALYWYRQSLGQGLEFLIYFQGNSAPDKSGLPSDRFSAERTGGSVSTLTIQRTQQEDSAVYLCASTHRSTDTQYFGPGTRLTVL.

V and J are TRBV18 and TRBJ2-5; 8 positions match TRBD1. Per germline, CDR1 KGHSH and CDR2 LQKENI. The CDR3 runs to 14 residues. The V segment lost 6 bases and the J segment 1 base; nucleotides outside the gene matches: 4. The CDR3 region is CASSPDRAQETQYF. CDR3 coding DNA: TGTGCCAGCTCGCCGGACAGGGCCCAAGAGACCCAGTACTTC.

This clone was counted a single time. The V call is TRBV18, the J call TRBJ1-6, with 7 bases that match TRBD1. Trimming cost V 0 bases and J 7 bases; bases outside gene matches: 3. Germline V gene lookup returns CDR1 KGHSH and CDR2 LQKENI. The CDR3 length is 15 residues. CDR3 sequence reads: CASSPPGRGNSPLHF. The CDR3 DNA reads TGTGCCAGCTCACCACCTGGCAGGGGGAATTCACCCCTCCACTTT.

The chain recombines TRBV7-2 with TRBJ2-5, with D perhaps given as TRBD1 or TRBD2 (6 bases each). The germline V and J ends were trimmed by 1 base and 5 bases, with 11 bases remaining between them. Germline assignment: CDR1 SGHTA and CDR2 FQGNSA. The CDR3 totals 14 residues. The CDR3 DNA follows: TGTGCCAGCAGCTTAGAAGGGGGGCGCGAGACCCAGTACTTC. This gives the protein CASSLEGGRETQYF.

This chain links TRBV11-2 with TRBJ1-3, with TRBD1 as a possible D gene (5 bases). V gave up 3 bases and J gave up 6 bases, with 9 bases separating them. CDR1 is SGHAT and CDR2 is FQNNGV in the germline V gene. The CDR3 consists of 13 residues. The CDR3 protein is CASSLGVENTIYF. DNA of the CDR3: TGTGCCAGCAGCTTGGGGGTTGAAAACACCATATATTTT. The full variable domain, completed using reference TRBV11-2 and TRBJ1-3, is EAGVAQSPRYKIIEKRQSVAFWCNPISGHATLYWYQQILGQGPKLLIQFQNNGVVDDSQLPKDRFSAERLKGVDSTLKIQPAKLEDSAVYLCASSLGVENTIYFGEGSWLTVV.

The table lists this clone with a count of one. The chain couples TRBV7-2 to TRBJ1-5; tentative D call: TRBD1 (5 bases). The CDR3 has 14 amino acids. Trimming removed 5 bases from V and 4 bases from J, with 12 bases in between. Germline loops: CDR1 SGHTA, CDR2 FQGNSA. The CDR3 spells CASSLPGTNQPQHF. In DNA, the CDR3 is TGTGCCAGCAGCCTCCCGGGGACTAATCAGCCCCAGCATTTT.